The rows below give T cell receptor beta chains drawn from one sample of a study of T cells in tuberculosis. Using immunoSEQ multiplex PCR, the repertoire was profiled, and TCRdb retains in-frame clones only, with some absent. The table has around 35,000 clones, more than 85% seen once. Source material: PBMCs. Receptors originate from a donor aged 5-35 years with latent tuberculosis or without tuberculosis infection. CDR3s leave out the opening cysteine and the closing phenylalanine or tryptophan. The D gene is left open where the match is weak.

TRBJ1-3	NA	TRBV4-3	ASSQEGSAGNTIY
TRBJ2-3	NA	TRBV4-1	ASSQDRTRTDTQY
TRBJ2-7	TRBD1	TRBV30	AWSVVGGGEQY
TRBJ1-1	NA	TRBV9	ASSPQQGNTEAF
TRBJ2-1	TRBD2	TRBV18	ASSPLAGGWNEQF
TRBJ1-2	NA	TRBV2	ASSPTANYGYT
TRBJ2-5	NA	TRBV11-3	ASSLSGSQETQY
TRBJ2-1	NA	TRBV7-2	ASSLALGGSYNEQF
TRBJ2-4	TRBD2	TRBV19	ASTSGGALSKNIQY
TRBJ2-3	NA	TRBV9	ASSVDGGTDTQY
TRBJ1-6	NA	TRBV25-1	ASSTGTQNSPLH
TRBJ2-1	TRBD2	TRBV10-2	ASRLHSGSSYNEQF
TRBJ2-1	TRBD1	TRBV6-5	ASSYEGRGFHNEQF
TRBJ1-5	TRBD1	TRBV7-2	ASSLLGTGGNQPQH
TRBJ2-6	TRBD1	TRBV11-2	ASSSGTGGPAGANVLT
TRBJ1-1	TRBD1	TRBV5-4	ASSSKGQVPNTEAF
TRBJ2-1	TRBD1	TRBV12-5	ASGLGNRGPEQF
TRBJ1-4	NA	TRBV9	ASSLRTAATGRLF
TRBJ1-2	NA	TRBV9	ASSVAPGEDYGYT
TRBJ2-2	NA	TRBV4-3	ASSQDRVNTGELF
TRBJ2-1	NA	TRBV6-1	ASSEAPRLSSYNEQF
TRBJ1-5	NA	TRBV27	ASSDGRCQPQH
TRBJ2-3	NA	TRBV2	ASSEQGGDTDTQY
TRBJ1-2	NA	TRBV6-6	ASSYFVQGHYGYT
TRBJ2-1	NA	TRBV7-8	ASSLIRVNNEQF
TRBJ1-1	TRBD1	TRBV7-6	ASSRQGAKDTEAF
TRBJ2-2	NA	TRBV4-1	ASSRGQGGGELF
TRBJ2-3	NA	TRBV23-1	ASSLFRGPSTDTQY
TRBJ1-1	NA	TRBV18	ASSPLNVYTEAF
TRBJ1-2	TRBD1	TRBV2	ASSEVRTGTWDGYT
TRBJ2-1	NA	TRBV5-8	ASSQTGSSYNEQF
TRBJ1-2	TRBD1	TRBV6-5	ASGFFRGRETGYT
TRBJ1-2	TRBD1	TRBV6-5	ASSYRDSSYGYT
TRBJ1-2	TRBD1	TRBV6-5	ASGQGANYGYT
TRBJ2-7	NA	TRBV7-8	ASSLATRGFSYEQY
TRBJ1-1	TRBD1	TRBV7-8	ASSPFGTVNTEAF
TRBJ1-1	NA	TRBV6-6	ASSMTVNTEAF
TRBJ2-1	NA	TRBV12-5	ASGLVRQGGEAYNEQF
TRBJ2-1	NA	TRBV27	ASRPQEPTREQF
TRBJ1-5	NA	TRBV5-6	ASSLALGTHQPQH
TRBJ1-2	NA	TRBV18	ASSPQGGILLGYT
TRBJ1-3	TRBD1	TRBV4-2	ASSPRQGIAGNTIY
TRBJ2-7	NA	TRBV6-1	ASSAGTYEQY
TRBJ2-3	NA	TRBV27	ANSLSFHEHSTDTQY
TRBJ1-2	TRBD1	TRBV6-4	ASSNGQGIHGYT
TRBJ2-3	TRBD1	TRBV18	ASSPPMTGTLTDTQY
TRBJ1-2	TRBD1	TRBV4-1	ASSQVLGSDRDYGYT
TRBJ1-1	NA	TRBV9	ASSVGTSEGAF
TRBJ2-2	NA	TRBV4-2	ASSLTGSTGELF
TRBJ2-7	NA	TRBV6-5	ASSYSTPTSYEQY
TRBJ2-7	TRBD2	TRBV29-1	SVGGDSYEQY
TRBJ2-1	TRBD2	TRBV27	ASSLSGGLAGSNEQF
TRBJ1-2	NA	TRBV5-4	ASSLGPGDVDGYT